Below are 12 T cell receptor beta chains sequenced from a single sample in a study of early T cells in non-severe SARS-CoV-2 infection. One entry per CDR3 protein, called by TCRdb with MiXCR from the 5' RACE reads. The sample carries about 94,000 distinct CDR3 sequences, approximately 13% recorded once. The sample consisted of whole blood. These TCRs come from an adult who was a healthcare worker with PCR-confirmed SARS-CoV-2 infection or an uninfected control (not recorded which).

This clonotype was recorded many times. The chain couples TRBV20-1 to TRBJ2-2; unclear D gene. The CDR3 has 14 residues. Germline V gene lookup returns CDR1 DFQATT and CDR2 SNEGSKA (reference sequence). Deletions cut 6 bases from V and 5 bases from J, with 16 bases between. In DNA form, the CDR3 reads TGCAGTGCGACCTGGGGAATCGATACCGGGGAGCTGTTTTTT. It is translated as CSATWGIDTGELFF.

There are a few counts of this clonotype. The chain recombines TRBV6-2 or TRBV6-3 with TRBJ1-1; maybe TRBD1 (5 bases). Germline CDR1 is MNHEY and CDR2 is SVGEGT. There are 13 residues in the CDR3. Trimming stripped 2 bases from V and 5 bases from J, with 9 bases between. CDR3 region: CASSYAGVTEAFF. The CDR3 nucleotides read TGTGCCAGCAGTTACGCGGGGGTTACTGAAGCTTTCTTT.

This clonotype was seen a few times. The chain carries TRBV20-1 and TRBJ2-1, with 9 bases that match TRBD2. The V gene end was trimmed by 5 bases and the J gene end by 5 bases; junction bases not matched to a gene: 16. Germline loops: CDR1 DFQATT, CDR2 SNEGSKA (reference sequence). The CDR3 totals 17 residues. The CDR3 DNA reads as TGCAGTGCTCGGCCCCTCCCCCTAGCGGGGAGTCACAATGAGCAGTTCTTC. It encodes CSARPLPLAGSHNEQFF.

This clonotype was found a few times. The rearrangement joins TRBV28 to TRBJ2-1; 11 bases agree with TRBD2. The ends lost 4 bases at V and 3 bases at J; junction bases unmatched: 8. Germline lookup yields CDR1 MDHEN and CDR2 SYDVKM. The CDR3 totals 17 residues. DNA for the CDR3: TGTGCCAGCAGTTCGCCCGGGACTAGCGGAAACTACAATGAGCAGTTCTTC. It specifies CASSSPGTSGNYNEQFF.

At least ten counts were recorded for this clonotype. The J gene is TRBJ1-5, the V gene TRBV7-9; 8 bases match TRBD1. Germline CDR1 and CDR2: SEHNR and FQNEAQ (reference sequence). The trim removed 5 bases at V and 0 bases at J, leaving 6 bases unmatched. CDR3 length equals 16 residues. CDR3 sequence: CASSLGTGNSNQPQHF. In DNA form, the CDR3 reads TGTGCCAGCAGCCTAGGGACAGGTAATAGCAATCAGCCCCAGCATTTT. Together with reference TRBV7-9 and TRBJ1-5, the CDR3 gives the full variable domain: DTGVSQNPRHKITKRGQNVTFRCDPISEHNRLYWYRQTLGQGPEFLTYFQNEAQLEKSRLLSDRFSAERPKGSFSTLEIQRTEQGDSAMYLCASSLGTGNSNQPQHFGDGTRLSIL.

This clonotype was seen more than once but under ten times. The CDR3, as DNA: TGTGCCAGCAGTGGAAAGGGGGGACGGGGGACGGATACGCAGTATTTT. Protein sequence: CASSGKGGRGTDTQYF. The chain recombines TRBV25-1 with TRBJ2-3; the D call may be TRBD1 or TRBD2 (6 bases each). Trimming removed 4 bases at V and 6 bases at J, with 20 bases between. The CDR3 has 16 amino acids. Germline lookup yields CDR1 MGHDK and CDR2 SYGVNS.

This CDR3 is CASSQGPGAMNTEAFF. The CDR3 bases are TGCGCCAGCAGCCAGGGACCAGGAGCAATGAACACTGAAGCTTTCTTT. The J gene is TRBJ1-1, the V gene TRBV4-1, with TRBD1 as a possible D gene (5 bases). The CDR3 sequence is 16 residues long. V lost 3 bases and J 0 bases, leaving 14 bases between the germline ends. CDR1 MGHRA and CDR2 YSYEKL come from the germline V gene.

This clonotype was recorded many times. The DNA of the CDR3 is TGTGCCAGTGGGGCGGACTCACCCCTCCACTTT. Amino acid sequence: CASGADSPLHF. J is TRBJ1-6 and V is TRBV28; a possible D gene is TRBD1 (5 bases). V was shortened by 9 bases and J by 10 bases, with 10 bases between the two germline ends. CDR1 and CDR2 from the germline V gene are MDHEN and SYDVKM. This CDR3 contains 11 residues. Full variable domain (outside the CDR3, taken from reference TRBV28 and TRBJ1-6): DVKVTQSSRYLVKRTGEKVFLECVQDMDHENMFWYRQDPGLGLRLIYFSYDVKMKEKGDIPEGYSVSREKKERFSLILESASTNQTSMYLCASGADSPLHFGNGTRLTVT.

This clonotype was picked up a small number of times. The chain uses TRBV12-3 or TRBV12-4 and TRBJ2-7, with a tentative D call TRBD2 (5 bases). The V end lost 5 bases, the J end lost 7 bases, and 12 bases lay between the germline ends. The CDR3 spans 12 residues. CDR3 nucleotide sequence: TGTGCCAGCAGTAAACTGCCGGGGGAGCAGTACTTC. It specifies CASSKLPGEQYF.

This clonotype was seen more than once but under ten times. The chain has TRBV2 and TRBJ1-4; D gene unclear. This CDR3 contains 13 residues. Trimming removed 0 bases at V and 8 bases at J, with 7 bases between. Germline CDR1 reads SNHLY; CDR2 reads FYNNEI. The CDR3 bases are TGTGCCAGCAGTGAAGCACCCTGGGAAAAACTGTTTTTT. This sequence encodes CASSEAPWEKLFF.

The chain uses TRBV7-2 and TRBJ1-1; 7 bases align to TRBD1. J was trimmed by 4 bases and V by 5 bases; bases with no gene match: 7. CDR1 and CDR2 (germline): SGHTA, FQGNSA. The CDR3 has 14 amino acids. CDR3 sequence reads: CASSPNRGGTEAFF. CDR3 DNA: TGTGCCAGCAGCCCTAACAGGGGTGGCACTGAAGCTTTCTTT.

This clonotype was detected a few times. The rearrangement uses TRBV6-2 or TRBV6-3 and TRBJ2-1; D is perhaps TRBD2 (7 bases). The V end lost 5 bases, the J end lost 4 bases, and 15 bases lay between the germline ends. CDR3 length: 15 amino acids. Germline V CDR1 and CDR2: MNHEY, SVGEGT. CDR3 bases: TGTGCCAGCAGTGCGTACGGGGGGCCGTACAATGAGCAGTTCTTC. Residues: CASSAYGGPYNEQFF.